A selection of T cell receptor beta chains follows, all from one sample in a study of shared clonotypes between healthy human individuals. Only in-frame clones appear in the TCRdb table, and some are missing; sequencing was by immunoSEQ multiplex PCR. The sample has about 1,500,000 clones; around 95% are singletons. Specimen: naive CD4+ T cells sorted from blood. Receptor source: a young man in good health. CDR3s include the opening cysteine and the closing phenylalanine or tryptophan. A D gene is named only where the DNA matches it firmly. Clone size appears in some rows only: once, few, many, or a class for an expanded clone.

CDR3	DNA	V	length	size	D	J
CASSQFHHSNQPQHF	TGTGCCAGCAGCCAGTTCCATCATAGCAATCAGCCCCAGCATTTT	TRBV4-2	15	NA	NA	TRBJ1-5
CASVSSGGEASYEQYF	TGTGCCAGCGTTAGCTCTGGAGGGGAGGCCTCCTACGAGCAGTACTTC	TRBV28	16	NA	NA	TRBJ2-7
CASRSRGAGNQPQHF	TGTGCCAGCAGATCGCGGGGGGCAGGGAATCAGCCCCAGCATTTT	TRBV27	15	once	NA	TRBJ1-5
CASSFVGLARDESGDTQYF	TGTGCCAGCAGTTTCGTGGGACTAGCGAGGGACGAGTCAGGGGATACGCAGTATTTT	TRBV28	19	NA	TRBD2	TRBJ2-3
CASSYFGLNNEQFF	TGTGCCAGCAGTTACTTCGGACTTAACAATGAGCAGTTCTTC	TRBV6-6	14	NA	NA	TRBJ2-1
CAWMGGKGAFNTEAFF	TGTGCCTGGATGGGAGGGAAGGGGGCGTTTAACACTGAAGCTTTCTTT	TRBV30	16	once	TRBD1	TRBJ1-1
CASSVIAGPSLGGDTQYF	TGTGCCAGCAGCGTGATCGCCGGGCCCTCCCTGGGCGGAGATACGCAGTATTTT	TRBV9	18	NA	NA	TRBJ2-3
CASHSPGQVGDEQYF	TGTGCCAGCCACTCTCCGGGACAGGTCGGCGACGAGCAGTACTTC	TRBV28	15	once	TRBD1	TRBJ2-7
CASSGPENEQYF	TGTGCCAGCAGCGGCCCAGAGAACGAGCAGTACTTC	TRBV9	12	NA	NA	TRBJ2-7
CAWSGQLGSSNQPQHF	TGTGCCTGGAGTGGCCAACTTGGGTCGAGCAATCAGCCCCAGCATTTT	TRBV30	16	NA	NA	TRBJ1-5
CASSPLPNLAVSYEQYF	TGTGCCAGCTCACCCCTCCCCAACCTAGCGGTCTCCTACGAGCAGTACTTC	TRBV18	17	NA	TRBD2	TRBJ2-7
CSVGWETGELFF	TGCAGCGTTGGGTGGGAGACCGGGGAGCTGTTTTTT	TRBV29-1	12	NA	NA	TRBJ2-2
CASSLSIAGGPVDTQYF	TGTGCCAGCAGCTTATCTATAGCGGGAGGGCCCGTAGATACGCAGTATTTT	TRBV7-9	17	NA	TRBD2	TRBJ2-3
CASSGRSHYEQYF	TGTGCCAGCAGCGGGAGGTCGCACTACGAGCAGTACTTC	TRBV9	13	NA	NA	TRBJ2-7
CASSVDSSRTQYF	TGTGCCAGCAGCGTAGACAGCTCCAGGACCCAGTACTTC	TRBV9	13	NA	NA	TRBJ2-5
CATRPLAQIPSEQYF	TGTGCCACCCGCCCTTTAGCACAGATACCCAGCGAGCAGTACTTC	TRBV27	15	NA	NA	TRBJ2-7
CASSYGLAGLQETQYF	TGCGCCAGCAGCTACGGACTAGCGGGTCTCCAAGAGACCCAGTACTTC	TRBV5-1	16	NA	TRBD2	TRBJ2-5
CASSSHRTGSEQYF	TGTGCCAGCAGTTCCCACAGGACAGGGAGCGAGCAGTACTTC	TRBV6-5	14	once	TRBD1	TRBJ2-7
CASSQSLGDSGNTIYF	TGTGCCAGCTCTCAGTCCTTGGGGGATTCAGGAAACACCATATATTTT	TRBV18	16	NA	NA	TRBJ1-3
CASSFERGEQYF	TGCGCCAGCAGCTTCGAACGCGGCGAGCAGTACTTC	TRBV5-1	12	NA	NA	TRBJ2-7
CASSEQGGAGANVLTF	TGCGCCAGCAGCGAACAGGGAGGAGCTGGGGCCAACGTCCTGACTTTC	TRBV5-1	16	NA	NA	TRBJ2-6
CASRGITGYEQYF	TGTGCCAGCAGGGGGATCACAGGCTACGAGCAGTACTTC	TRBV6-4	13	NA	NA	TRBJ2-7
CASYHGLANTGELFF	TGCGCCAGCTACCATGGACTAGCGAACACCGGGGAGCTGTTTTTT	TRBV5-1	15	NA	TRBD2	TRBJ2-2
CASSPRQGLGETQYF	TGTGCCAGCAGCCCCCGACAGGGCCTTGGGGAGACCCAGTACTTC	TRBV7-2	15	NA	TRBD1	TRBJ2-5
CASTTGPGPQFF	TGTGCCAGTACTACAGGGCCGGGCCCCCAGTTCTTC	TRBV27	12	NA	NA	TRBJ2-1
CASSLLSGFNQPQHF	TGTGCCAGCAGTTTATTATCAGGCTTTAATCAGCCCCAGCATTTT	TRBV27	15	NA	NA	TRBJ1-5
CASSSLTGANTGELFF	TGTGCCAGCAGCTCGCTGACAGGAGCGAACACCGGGGAGCTGTTTTTT	TRBV7-2	16	once	NA	TRBJ2-2
CASSIETLSNQPQHF	TGTGCCAGTAGTATAGAGACCCTTAGCAATCAGCCCCAGCATTTT	TRBV19	15	NA	NA	TRBJ1-5
CASSFRDRVVYEQYF	TGTGCCAGCAGCTTCCGGGACAGGGTTGTTTACGAGCAGTACTTC	TRBV5-6	15	NA	TRBD1	TRBJ2-7
CSVHLNLQGLYGYTF	TGCAGCGTTCATCTCAATCTACAGGGGCTCTATGGCTACACCTTC	TRBV29-1	15	NA	TRBD1	TRBJ1-2
CASSAPGITYEQYF	TGTGCCAGCAGTGCTCCTGGCATCACCTACGAGCAGTACTTC	TRBV28	14	NA	NA	TRBJ2-7
CASSPLGAGGTGELFF	TGTGCCAGCAGCCCCTTGGGAGCGGGAGGCACCGGGGAGCTGTTTTTT	TRBV21-1	16	NA	NA	TRBJ2-2
CASRASSGGNYEQYF	TGTGCCAGCAGAGCCTCTAGCGGGGGTAACTACGAGCAGTACTTC	TRBV2	15	NA	TRBD2	TRBJ2-7
CASSPAGPPADTQYF	TGTGCCAGCTCACCTGCGGGACCCCCGGCCGATACGCAGTATTTT	TRBV18	15	NA	NA	TRBJ2-3
CAISIRQGQETQYF	TGTGCCATCAGTATTCGACAGGGGCAAGAGACCCAGTACTTC	TRBV10-3	14	NA	TRBD1	TRBJ2-5
CASRGNRGLNTEAFF	TGTGCCAGCAGGGGGAACAGGGGACTGAACACTGAAGCTTTCTTT	TRBV6-1	15	NA	TRBD1	TRBJ1-1
CASSSGGSGIYEQYF	TGCGCCAGCAGCTCGGGGGGTAGCGGTATATACGAGCAGTACTTC	TRBV5-1	15	NA	TRBD2	TRBJ2-7
CASPDPHRGTGANVLTF	TGTGCCAGCCCGGACCCCCACCGGGGTACTGGGGCCAACGTCCTGACTTTC	TRBV2	17	NA	NA	TRBJ2-6
CASSHKRENTGELFF	TGTGCCAGCAGCCATAAGCGGGAAAACACCGGGGAGCTGTTTTTT	TRBV5-6	15	NA	TRBD2	TRBJ2-2
CASSQANSYEQYF	TGCGCCAGCAGCCAGGCCAACTCCTACGAGCAGTACTTC	TRBV4-1	13	few	NA	TRBJ2-7
CASSLLAGTNNEQFF	TGTGCTAGCAGCTTATTGGCGGGCACAAACAATGAGCAGTTCTTC	TRBV7-7	15	NA	NA	TRBJ2-1
CASSLSGGRGEQFF	TGTGCCAGCAGTTTGAGTGGCGGGAGGGGTGAGCAGTTCTTC	TRBV28	14	NA	TRBD2	TRBJ2-1
CASSEGQPGGNTIYF	TGTGCCAGCAGTGAAGGCCAACCGGGTGGAAACACCATATATTTT	TRBV2	15	NA	NA	TRBJ1-3
CASSFLIGTNIKNIQYF	TGCGCCAGCAGCTTTTTAATCGGGACGAACATTAAAAACATTCAGTACTTC	TRBV5-1	17	NA	NA	TRBJ2-4
CASSSLAGVRYNEQFF	TGTGCCAGCAGCTCCTTAGCGGGAGTGAGGTACAATGAGCAGTTCTTC	TRBV7-2	16	NA	TRBD2	TRBJ2-1
CASSDEGGTGTGNTIYF	TGTGCCAGCAGCGACGAGGGGGGAACGGGGACTGGAAACACCATATATTTT	TRBV7-9	17	NA	NA	TRBJ1-3
CASSRTWADQPQHF	TGTGCCAGCAGTCGGACATGGGCCGATCAGCCCCAGCATTTT	TRBV28	14	NA	NA	TRBJ1-5
CATSLAKRNTEAFF	TGTGCCACCAGCCTGGCCAAACGGAACACTGAAGCTTTCTTT	TRBV15	14	once	NA	TRBJ1-1
CASTRDRADYSEQFF	TGTGCCAGCACCCGGGACAGGGCCGATTATAGTGAGCAGTTCTTC	TRBV2	15	NA	TRBD1	TRBJ2-1
CASSLRRVGDTQYF	TGTGCCAGCAGCTTACGGCGGGTGGGAGATACGCAGTATTTT	TRBV7-2	14	NA	NA	TRBJ2-3
CASSDRQLNQPQHF	TGTGCCAGCAGTGATCGACAGCTCAATCAGCCCCAGCATTTT	TRBV25-1	14	NA	NA	TRBJ1-5
CASPAGETQYF	TGTGCCAGCCCAGCAGGGGAGACCCAGTACTTC	TRBV2	11	NA	NA	TRBJ2-5
CARSSDFPEQYF	TGTGCCAGAAGCTCGGACTTCCCGGAGCAGTACTTC	TRBV5-3	12	NA	NA	TRBJ2-7
CASTADRTNTGELFF	TGTGCCAGCACCGCGGACAGGACTAACACCGGGGAGCTGTTTTTT	TRBV5-4	15	NA	TRBD1	TRBJ2-2
CASSLVEGAAEKLFF	TGCGCCAGCAGCTTGGTGGAGGGGGCCGCTGAAAAACTGTTTTTT	TRBV5-1	15	NA	TRBD1	TRBJ1-4